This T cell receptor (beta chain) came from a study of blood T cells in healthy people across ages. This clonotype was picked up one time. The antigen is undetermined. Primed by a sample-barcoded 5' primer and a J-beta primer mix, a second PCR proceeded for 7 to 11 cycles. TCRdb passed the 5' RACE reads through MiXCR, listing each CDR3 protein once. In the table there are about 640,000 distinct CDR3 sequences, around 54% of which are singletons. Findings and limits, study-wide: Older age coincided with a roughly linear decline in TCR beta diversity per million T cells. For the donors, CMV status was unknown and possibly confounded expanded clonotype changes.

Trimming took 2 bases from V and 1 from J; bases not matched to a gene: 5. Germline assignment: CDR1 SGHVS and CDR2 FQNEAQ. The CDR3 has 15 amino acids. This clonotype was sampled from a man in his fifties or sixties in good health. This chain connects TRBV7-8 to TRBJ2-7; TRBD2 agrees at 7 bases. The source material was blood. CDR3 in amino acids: CASSLLVAGSYEQYF. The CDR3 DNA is TGTGCCAGCAGCTTATTGGTAGCGGGTTCCTACGAGCAGTACTTC.